This T cell receptor (beta chain) comes out of a study of PD-1 blockade in mismatch repair-deficient tumors. This clone came up a few times. TCR sequencing covered a few patients who responded to pembrolizumab. The data were produced by immunoSEQ multiplex PCR, yet TCRdb's version contains in-frame clones alone and is incomplete. Of about 100,000 clones in the sample, over 75% were seen once. The CDR3 spans 14 residues. Germline CDR1 and CDR2: WSHSY and SAAADI. The V and J ends lost 4 bases and 2 bases respectively, with 9 bases between them. The chain is built from TRBV10-2 and TRBJ1-5; D possibly corresponds to TRBD1 (5 bases). Sequencing used peripheral blood, obtained about 33 weeks after starting pembrolizumab. The origin of this receptor is an adult with mismatch repair-deficient cancer. CDR3 region: CASSVGGGNQPQHF. The CDR3 DNA reads as TGCGCCAGCAGTGTTGGAGGGGGCAATCAGCCCCAGCATTTT.